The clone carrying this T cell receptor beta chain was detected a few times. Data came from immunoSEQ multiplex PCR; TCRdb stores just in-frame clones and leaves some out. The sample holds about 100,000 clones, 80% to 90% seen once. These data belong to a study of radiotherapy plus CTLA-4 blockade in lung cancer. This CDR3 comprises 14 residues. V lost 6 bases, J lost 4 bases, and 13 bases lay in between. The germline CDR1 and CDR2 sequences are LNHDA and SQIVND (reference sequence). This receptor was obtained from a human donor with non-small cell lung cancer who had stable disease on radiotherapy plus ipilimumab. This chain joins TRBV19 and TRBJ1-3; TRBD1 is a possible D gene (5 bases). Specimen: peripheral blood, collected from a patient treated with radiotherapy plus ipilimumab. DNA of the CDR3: TGTGCCAGTAGCGCAGGGCATGCAGGAAACACCATATATTTT. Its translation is CASSAGHAGNTIYF.